The T cell receptor gamma chain under discussion was sequenced for a study of fetal and pediatric gammadelta thymocytes (dated by TCRdb to the early 2020s). For the wider study: To strengthen a single-cell study of gammadelta thymocyte development, the researchers used bulk gammadelta thymocyte repertoires that mixed previously published data with newly generated, unpublished data. A total of roughly 10 subjects, comprising 3 fetal thymus donors and 7 pediatric thymus donors, were covered by the bulk gammadelta thymocyte repertoire set. Bulk gammadelta thymocyte repertoires combined previously published data (refs 27,28) with unpublished data. To increase subject numbers and strengthen the CDR3 publicity analysis, bulk TCR repertoire data were added.

Staining of thymocytes was performed with Zombie NIR viability dye and with antibodies against CD3 (UCHT1), TCRgammadelta (11F2), TCRVgamma9 (IMMU360) and TCRVdelta2 (IMMU389). Bulk TRD and TRG CDR3 repertoires were produced separately from sorted Vgamma9Vdelta2 and nonVgamma9Vdelta2 gammadelta thymocytes taken from human fetal and pediatric thymuses. Pediatric thymus tissue was obtained in Belgium from children undergoing cardiac surgery. The ages of the pediatric thymus donors in the study ranged between roughly 1 and 12 years. As previously described, thymic cell suspensions were prepared from both fetal and post-natal thymuses. Vgamma9Vdelta2 thymocytes were sorted as CD3+ gammadeltaTCR+ Vgamma9+ Vdelta2+ cells. A FACS Aria III cell sorter (BD Biosciences) was used for cell sorting. Details on this clone: Its antigen is still unknown. A much larger clone sits a single nucleotide away, making a read error possible.

TCRdb names Illumina MiSeq as the instrument used. The authors' pipeline ran thus. To analyze publicity, the Vgamma9Vdelta2 and nonVgamma9Vdelta2 bulk CDR3 files from each subject were merged so that every subject had one combined repertoire. CDR3 publicity was given a score from 0 to 19 by checking each amino acid sequence across 9 single-cell datasets and nine to eleven bulk repertoires with base R and dplyr. TCRdb reran clone calling on the public reads with CATT; rows sharing one DNA sequence were then combined. TCRdb assigned the V and J calls; the authors' analysis was not used. Here the sample has a few hundred gamma-chain clones; over 1% occur a single time. The ten largest clones capture roughly 12% of the sample. Paper-wide results and their limitations: Compared with post-natal repertoires, fetal gammadelta thymocyte repertoires were previously reported to be enriched for TRDV2, TRGV8 and TRGV9 usage, low N additions and public CDR3s.

The CDR3 starts with the cysteine, ends with the phenylalanine, and has 17 residues. Only the CDR3 region is kept as DNA, spanning 51 bases read in frame from base 1. CDR1 and CDR2 are read off the germline V gene (reference sequence) as GITISATS and ISYDGTV. The source material was Vgamma9Vdelta2 gamma-delta T cells from the thymus. Taken with the paper, the label for cell subset or site translates to: sorted CD3+gammadeltaTCR+Vgamma9+Vdelta2+ thymocytes. This receptor was taken from a child who underwent cardiac surgery and was recorded as healthy. The sequence joins TRGV9 to TRGJP. Germline matching of the DNA provided the J gene here, since TCRdb leaves it blank. The nucleotide sequence reads as follows: TGTGCCTTGTGGGAGAGGCCCCAAGAGTTGGACAAAAAAATCAAGGTATTT. Protein translation: CALWERPQELDKKIKVF.